These T cell receptor beta chains were read from a single sample in a study of blood T cell repertoires in COVID-19. Here immunoSEQ multiplex PCR was the method, and the copy in TCRdb shows in-frame clones only, minus some. The repertoire holds around 140,000 clones, with 80% to 90% as singletons. Sequencing used PBMCs or T cells enriched from blood (not recorded which). Source of these receptors: a man between 40 and 49 years old with acute COVID-19. The CDR3 runs from the conserved cysteine through the conserved F or W. Fields, in order: V gene, D gene, clone size, J gene, CDR3 protein, CDR3 DNA. A D gene is named only where the DNA matches it firmly. Clone sizes are given selectively: once, few, many, or a class where the clone is expanded.

V gene: TRBV27
D gene: TRBD2
clone size: -
J gene: TRBJ2-7
CDR3 protein: CASSPTSGSSYEQYF
CDR3 DNA: TGTGCCAGCAGTCCCACTAGCGGGAGCTCCTACGAGCAGTACTTC

V gene: TRBV2
D gene: -
clone size: -
J gene: TRBJ1-2
CDR3 protein: CASRPGGDGYTF
CDR3 DNA: TGTGCCAGCAGGCCGGGGGGTGATGGCTACACCTTC

V gene: TRBV11-3
D gene: TRBD1
clone size: few
J gene: TRBJ1-1
CDR3 protein: CASSLQGDTEAFF
CDR3 DNA: TGTGCCAGCAGCTTACAGGGGGACACTGAAGCTTTCTTT

V gene: TRBV5-1
D gene: TRBD1
clone size: -
J gene: TRBJ2-7
CDR3 protein: CASSLDVGTGKSF
CDR3 DNA: TGCGCCAGCAGCTTGGATGTGGGGACAGGGAAGAGCTTC

V gene: TRBV28
D gene: TRBD2
clone size: -
J gene: TRBJ2-1
CDR3 protein: CASSFSSGYNEQFF
CDR3 DNA: TGTGCCAGCAGTTTCTCTAGCGGATACAATGAGCAGTTCTTC

V gene: TRBV7-3
D gene: TRBD2
clone size: few
J gene: TRBJ2-2
CDR3 protein: CASSPGGNTGELFF
CDR3 DNA: TGTGCCAGCAGCCCGGGGGGGAACACCGGGGAGCTGTTTTTT

V gene: TRBV5-6
D gene: -
clone size: -
J gene: TRBJ2-7
CDR3 protein: CASSFTDRNEQYF
CDR3 DNA: TGTGCCAGCAGCTTTACCGACAGGAACGAGCAGTACTTC

V gene: TRBV19
D gene: -
clone size: -
J gene: TRBJ1-2
CDR3 protein: CASSIAWGPYGYTF
CDR3 DNA: TGTGCCAGTAGTATAGCTTGGGGCCCCTATGGCTACACCTTC

V gene: TRBV9
D gene: -
clone size: -
J gene: TRBJ1-2
CDR3 protein: CASSPTDGYTF
CDR3 DNA: TGTGCCAGCAGCCCTACGGATGGCTACACCTTC

V gene: TRBV19
D gene: TRBD1
clone size: -
J gene: TRBJ2-5
CDR3 protein: CASSINRGGETQYF
CDR3 DNA: TGTGCCAGTAGTATAAACAGGGGCGGAGAGACCCAGTACTTC

V gene: TRBV24-1
D gene: -
clone size: -
J gene: TRBJ2-5
CDR3 protein: CATSDPTDRLETQYF
CDR3 DNA: TGTGCCACCAGTGATCCCACTGACAGGCTAGAGACCCAGTACTTC

V gene: TRBV6-6
D gene: -
clone size: -
J gene: TRBJ2-7
CDR3 protein: CASRKDNYEQYF
CDR3 DNA: TGTGCCAGCAGAAAGGACAACTACGAGCAGTACTTC

V gene: TRBV6-5
D gene: -
clone size: -
J gene: TRBJ1-5
CDR3 protein: CASSYSGQDNQPQHF
CDR3 DNA: TGTGCCAGCAGTTACTCAGGCCAGGATAATCAGCCCCAGCATTTT

V gene: TRBV3-1/TRBV3-2
D gene: -
clone size: -
J gene: TRBJ1-3
CDR3 protein: CASSHRGGWSSSGNTIYF
CDR3 DNA: TGTGCCAGCAGCCACCGTGGAGGGTGGAGCTCCTCTGGAAACACCATATATTTT

V gene: TRBV11-2
D gene: -
clone size: -
J gene: TRBJ2-2
CDR3 protein: CASSLVAGAFGGELFF
CDR3 DNA: TGTGCCAGCAGCTTAGTCGCAGGGGCATTTGGCGGGGAGCTGTTTTTT

V gene: TRBV19
D gene: -
clone size: -
J gene: TRBJ1-2
CDR3 protein: CATREEARENYGYTF
CDR3 DNA: TGTGCCACCAGGGAGGAGGCCAGGGAAAACTATGGCTACACCTTC

V gene: TRBV19
D gene: TRBD1
clone size: -
J gene: TRBJ1-2
CDR3 protein: CASSIRTGENYGYTF
CDR3 DNA: TGTGCCAGTAGTATTCGTACAGGGGAAAACTATGGCTACACCTTC

V gene: TRBV7-2
D gene: -
clone size: -
J gene: TRBJ2-1
CDR3 protein: CASSLDYTYNEQFF
CDR3 DNA: TGTGCCAGCAGCTTGGACTACACTTACAATGAGCAGTTCTTC

V gene: TRBV5-1
D gene: TRBD1
clone size: -
J gene: TRBJ1-2
CDR3 protein: CASSLGQGNGYTF
CDR3 DNA: TGCGCCAGCAGCCTGGGACAGGGGAATGGCTACACCTTC

V gene: TRBV2
D gene: -
clone size: -
J gene: TRBJ2-2
CDR3 protein: CASKEVDTGELFF
CDR3 DNA: TGTGCCAGCAAGGAGGTGGACACCGGGGAGCTGTTTTTT

V gene: TRBV11-2
D gene: TRBD1
clone size: -
J gene: TRBJ1-1
CDR3 protein: CASSFPGGTEAFF
CDR3 DNA: TGTGCCAGCAGCTTCCCAGGGGGGACTGAAGCTTTCTTT

V gene: TRBV5-1
D gene: TRBD2
clone size: once
J gene: TRBJ2-7
CDR3 protein: CASSLGGLDPLYEQYF
CDR3 DNA: TGCGCCAGCAGCTTGGGGGGACTAGACCCCCTCTACGAGCAGTACTTC

V gene: TRBV12-3/TRBV12-4
D gene: TRBD1
clone size: -
J gene: TRBJ1-1
CDR3 protein: CASSPRATGRAFF
CDR3 DNA: TGTGCCAGCAGTCCTCGGGCGACAGGGAGGGCTTTCTTT

V gene: TRBV24-1
D gene: -
clone size: -
J gene: TRBJ1-1
CDR3 protein: CATSAGGLNTEAFF
CDR3 DNA: TGTGCCACCAGTGCGGGAGGGCTTAACACTGAAGCTTTCTTT

V gene: TRBV20-1
D gene: -
clone size: few
J gene: TRBJ1-5
CDR3 protein: CSASPQGGYQPQHF
CDR3 DNA: TGCAGTGCTAGTCCCCAGGGAGGGTATCAGCCCCAGCATTTT

V gene: TRBV7-2
D gene: -
clone size: once
J gene: TRBJ1-4
CDR3 protein: CASSFRADNEKLFF
CDR3 DNA: TGTGCCAGCAGCTTCAGGGCGGATAATGAAAAACTGTTTTTT

V gene: TRBV19
D gene: TRBD1
clone size: -
J gene: TRBJ1-5
CDR3 protein: CASSPGQGAYQPQHF
CDR3 DNA: TGTGCCAGTAGTCCTGGACAGGGGGCATATCAGCCCCAGCATTTT

V gene: TRBV27
D gene: TRBD2
clone size: -
J gene: TRBJ2-2
CDR3 protein: CASSFFGAGGFGELFF
CDR3 DNA: TGTGCCAGCAGTTTCTTTGGAGCGGGGGGGTTCGGGGAGCTGTTTTTT

V gene: TRBV3-1/TRBV3-2
D gene: -
clone size: few
J gene: TRBJ1-2
CDR3 protein: CASSQDGGYGYTF
CDR3 DNA: TGTGCCAGCAGCCAAGATGGAGGCTATGGCTACACCTTC

V gene: TRBV6-5
D gene: TRBD1
clone size: -
J gene: TRBJ1-6
CDR3 protein: CAGTTGQGLSSPLHF
CDR3 DNA: TGTGCCGGTACGACAGGGCAAGGGCTGAGTTCACCCCTCCACTTT

V gene: TRBV6-5
D gene: -
clone size: -
J gene: TRBJ2-4
CDR3 protein: CASSSTGNQYF
CDR3 DNA: TGTGCCAGCAGTTCCACAGGGAATCAGTACTTC

V gene: TRBV9
D gene: TRBD2
clone size: -
J gene: TRBJ2-5
CDR3 protein: CASSALAGDQETQYF
CDR3 DNA: TGTGCCAGCAGCGCCCTAGCGGGGGACCAAGAGACCCAGTACTTC

V gene: TRBV25-1
D gene: TRBD1
clone size: -
J gene: TRBJ2-3
CDR3 protein: CASSDSGTGLDTQYF
CDR3 DNA: TGTGCCAGCAGTGACTCCGGGACAGGACTAGATACGCAGTATTTT

V gene: TRBV27
D gene: -
clone size: -
J gene: TRBJ2-2
CDR3 protein: CASSLSSYHTGELFF
CDR3 DNA: TGTGCCAGCAGCCTCAGTTCATACCACACCGGGGAGCTGTTTTTT

V gene: TRBV10-3
D gene: -
clone size: -
J gene: TRBJ2-7
CDR3 protein: CAINTAGTAYEQYF
CDR3 DNA: TGTGCCATCAATACGGCGGGGACCGCCTACGAGCAGTACTTC

V gene: TRBV18
D gene: -
clone size: once
J gene: TRBJ2-5
CDR3 protein: CASSIAAGRETQYF
CDR3 DNA: TGTGCCAGCTCTATAGCGGCAGGGCGAGAGACCCAGTACTTC

V gene: TRBV28
D gene: -
clone size: -
J gene: TRBJ2-7
CDR3 protein: CASGQGRIEQYF
CDR3 DNA: TGTGCCAGCGGGCAGGGGCGTATCGAGCAGTACTTC

V gene: TRBV28
D gene: TRBD1
clone size: -
J gene: TRBJ1-2
CDR3 protein: CASSPDRGWYGYTF
CDR3 DNA: TGTGCCAGCAGTCCCGACAGGGGATGGTATGGCTACACCTTC

V gene: TRBV19
D gene: TRBD2
clone size: -
J gene: TRBJ2-3
CDR3 protein: CASSIGAGGPTDTQYF
CDR3 DNA: TGTGCCAGTAGTATCGGGGCGGGAGGGCCCACAGATACGCAGTATTTT

V gene: TRBV3-1/TRBV3-2
D gene: TRBD1
clone size: -
J gene: TRBJ2-5
CDR3 protein: CASSQVGQWETQYF
CDR3 DNA: TGTGCCAGCAGCCAAGTGGGACAGTGGGAGACCCAGTACTTC

V gene: TRBV5-1
D gene: -
clone size: once
J gene: TRBJ1-2
CDR3 protein: CASSQGSAYGYTF
CDR3 DNA: TGCGCCAGCAGCCAGGGGTCCGCCTATGGCTACACCTTC

V gene: TRBV24-1
D gene: TRBD2
clone size: -
J gene: TRBJ2-3
CDR3 protein: CATSGLAGDTDTQYF
CDR3 DNA: TGTGCCACCAGTGGACTAGCGGGAGACACAGATACGCAGTATTTT

V gene: TRBV14
D gene: TRBD2
clone size: -
J gene: TRBJ2-1
CDR3 protein: CASSQGAGDEQFF
CDR3 DNA: TGTGCCAGCAGCCAGGGCGCGGGGGATGAGCAGTTCTTC

V gene: TRBV25-1
D gene: -
clone size: -
J gene: TRBJ2-7
CDR3 protein: CASRTGSLNDEQYF
CDR3 DNA: TGTGCCAGCAGGACGGGGTCCCTGAACGACGAGCAGTACTTC

V gene: TRBV29-1
D gene: -
clone size: -
J gene: TRBJ2-2
CDR3 protein: CSVGSGALGNTGELFF
CDR3 DNA: TGCAGCGTTGGGTCAGGGGCCCTTGGTAACACCGGGGAGCTGTTTTTT

V gene: TRBV5-1
D gene: -
clone size: few
J gene: TRBJ1-3
CDR3 protein: CASSLQGNAGNTIYF
CDR3 DNA: TGCGCCAGCAGCCTGCAGGGTAACGCTGGAAACACCATATATTTT